The clone carrying this TCR beta chain has just one count. The data stem from a study of blood T cell repertoires in COVID-19. Looking at the study overall: Donors in the United States, Italy and Spain gave samples during acute or convalescent COVID-19. Sources were T cells, B-cell-depleted T cells, or PBMCs; the material itself was cDNA or gDNA.

As handled by the study authors: By means of reference gene primer amplification, nucleated cell counts were estimated. Some clones are missing from TCRdb's copy, which holds only in-frame ones; the method was immunoSEQ multiplex PCR. V, J and clone size reflect that table, while D and trimming were determined from the DNA. Among 120,000 or so clones, roughly 91% were seen once, and the ten largest hold approximately 1.4%. The CDR3 runs 12 residues. Trimming took 8 bases from V and 5 from J, leaving 12 bases between them. Germline CDR1 is MDHEN and CDR2 is SYDVKM. The chain recombines TRBV28 with TRBJ1-1, with D unclear. Sequenced material: peripheral blood. This TCR derives from a human donor in a cohort sampled during active COVID-19. This chain's CDR3 is CASGEGGTEAFF. As DNA, the CDR3 is TGTGCCAGCGGGGAGGGTGGGACTGAAGCTTTCTTT.